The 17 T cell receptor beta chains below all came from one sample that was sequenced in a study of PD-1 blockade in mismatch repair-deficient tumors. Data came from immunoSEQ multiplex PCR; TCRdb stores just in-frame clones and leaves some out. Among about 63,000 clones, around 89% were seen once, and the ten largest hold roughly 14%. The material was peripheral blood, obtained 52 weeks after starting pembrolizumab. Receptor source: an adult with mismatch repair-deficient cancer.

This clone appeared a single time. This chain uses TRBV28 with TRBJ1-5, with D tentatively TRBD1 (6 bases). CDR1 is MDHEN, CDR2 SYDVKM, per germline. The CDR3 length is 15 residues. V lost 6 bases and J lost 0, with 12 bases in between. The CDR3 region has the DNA TGTGCCAGCAGCCCCACAGGGATTAGCAATCAGCCCCAGCATTTT. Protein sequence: CASSPTGISNQPQHF.

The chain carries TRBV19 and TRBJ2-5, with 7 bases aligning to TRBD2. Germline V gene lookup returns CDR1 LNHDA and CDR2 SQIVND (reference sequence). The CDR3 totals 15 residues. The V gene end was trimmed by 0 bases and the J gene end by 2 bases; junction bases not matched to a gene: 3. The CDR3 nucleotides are TGTGCCAGTAGTATAGATGCGGGGGATCAAGAGACCCAGTACTTC. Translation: CASSIDAGDQETQYF.

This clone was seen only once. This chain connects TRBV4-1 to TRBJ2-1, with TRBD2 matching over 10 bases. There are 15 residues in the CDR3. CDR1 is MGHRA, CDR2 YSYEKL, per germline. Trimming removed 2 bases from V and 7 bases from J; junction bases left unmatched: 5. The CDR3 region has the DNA TGCGCCAGCAGCCAACTAGCGGGAGTGGGGAATGAGCAGTTCTTC. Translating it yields CASSQLAGVGNEQFF.

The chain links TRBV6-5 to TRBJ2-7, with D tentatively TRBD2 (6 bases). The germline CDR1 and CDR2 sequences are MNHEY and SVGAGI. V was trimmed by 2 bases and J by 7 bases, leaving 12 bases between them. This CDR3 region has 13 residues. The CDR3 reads CASSYAQGGEQYF. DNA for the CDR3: TGTGCCAGCAGTTACGCCCAGGGAGGAGAGCAGTACTTC.

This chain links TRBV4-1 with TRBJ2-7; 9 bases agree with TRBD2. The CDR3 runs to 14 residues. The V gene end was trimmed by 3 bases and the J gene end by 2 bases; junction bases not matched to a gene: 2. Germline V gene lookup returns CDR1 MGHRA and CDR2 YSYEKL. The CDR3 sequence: CASSQIAGAYEQYF. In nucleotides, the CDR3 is TGCGCCAGCAGCCAGATAGCGGGAGCCTACGAGCAGTACTTC.

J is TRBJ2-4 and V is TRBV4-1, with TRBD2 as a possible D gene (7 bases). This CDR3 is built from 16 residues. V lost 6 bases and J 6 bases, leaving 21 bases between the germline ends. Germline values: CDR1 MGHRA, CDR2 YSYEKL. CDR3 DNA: TGCGCCAGCAGGGGTTCGTCGGGGGGCGAAGGAAACATTCAGTACTTC. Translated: CASRGSSGGEGNIQYF.

This CDR3 reads CAISEGGGGSGNTIYF. Written as DNA, the CDR3 is TGTGCCATCAGTGAAGGAGGGGGCGGCTCTGGAAACACCATATATTTT. The chain links TRBV10-3 to TRBJ1-3; TRBD1 aligns across 7 bases. V lost 3 bases and J lost 0; bases outside the gene matches: 5. The V gene's germline CDR1 is ENHRY and CDR2 SYGVKD. The CDR3 is 16 amino acids.

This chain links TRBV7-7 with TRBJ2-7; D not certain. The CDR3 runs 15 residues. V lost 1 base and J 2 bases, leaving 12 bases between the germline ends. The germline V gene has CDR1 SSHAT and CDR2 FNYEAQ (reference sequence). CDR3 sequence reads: CASSLVFGRTYEQYF. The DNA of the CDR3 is TGTGCCAGCAGCTTAGTGTTCGGCAGGACCTACGAGCAGTACTTC.

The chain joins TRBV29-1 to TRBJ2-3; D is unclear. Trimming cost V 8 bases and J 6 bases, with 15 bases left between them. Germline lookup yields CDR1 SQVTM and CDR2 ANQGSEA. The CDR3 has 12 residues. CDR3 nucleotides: TGCAGCCCCGCGTCGGCATCTGATACGCAGTATTTT. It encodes CSPASASDTQYF.

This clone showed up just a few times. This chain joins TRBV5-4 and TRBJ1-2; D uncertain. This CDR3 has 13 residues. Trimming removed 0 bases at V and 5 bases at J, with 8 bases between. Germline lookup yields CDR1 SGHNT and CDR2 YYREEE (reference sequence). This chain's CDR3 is CASSLDSTYGYTF. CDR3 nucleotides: TGTGCCAGCAGCTTGGACAGCACATATGGCTACACCTTC.

CDR3 in amino acids: CSVAGGGYGYEQYF. The DNA of the CDR3 is TGCAGCGTTGCAGGCGGGGGGTATGGATACGAGCAGTACTTC. The chain carries TRBV29-1 and TRBJ2-7; 8 bases align to TRBD2. The CDR3 runs 14 residues. Per germline, CDR1 SQVTM and CDR2 ANQGSEA. With 4 bases clipped from V and 4 bases from J, the junction kept 9 bases outside the gene matches.

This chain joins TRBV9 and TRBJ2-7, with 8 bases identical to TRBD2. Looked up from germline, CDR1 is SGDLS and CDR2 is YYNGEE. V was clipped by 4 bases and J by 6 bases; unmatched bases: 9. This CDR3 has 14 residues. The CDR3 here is CASSLSGTSTEQYF. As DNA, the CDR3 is TGTGCCAGCAGCCTCTCCGGGACTAGTACCGAGCAGTACTTC.

DNA of the CDR3: TGTGCCAGCAGGATTACAGGAACGAACACCGGGGAGCTGTTTTTT. Amino acid sequence: CASRITGTNTGELFF. The V gene is TRBV7-2, the J gene TRBJ2-2; tentatively, D is TRBD1 (5 bases). V lost 6 bases and J lost 0, with 11 bases in between. The CDR3 is 15 residues long. Germline loops: CDR1 SGHTA, CDR2 FQGNSA.

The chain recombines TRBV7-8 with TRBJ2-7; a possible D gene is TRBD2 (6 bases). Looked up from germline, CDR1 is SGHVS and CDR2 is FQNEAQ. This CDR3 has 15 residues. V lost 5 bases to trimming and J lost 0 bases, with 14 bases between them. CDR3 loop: CASSPLGGNSYEQYF. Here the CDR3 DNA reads TGTGCCAGCAGCCCACTGGGCGGGAACTCCTACGAGCAGTACTTC.

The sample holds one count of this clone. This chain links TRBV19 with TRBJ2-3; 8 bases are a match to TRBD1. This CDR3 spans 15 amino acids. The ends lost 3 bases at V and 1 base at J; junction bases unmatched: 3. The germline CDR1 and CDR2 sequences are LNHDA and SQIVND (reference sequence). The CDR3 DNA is TGTGCCAGTAGTATTCAGGACAGGGGCACAGATACGCAGTATTTT. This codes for CASSIQDRGTDTQYF.

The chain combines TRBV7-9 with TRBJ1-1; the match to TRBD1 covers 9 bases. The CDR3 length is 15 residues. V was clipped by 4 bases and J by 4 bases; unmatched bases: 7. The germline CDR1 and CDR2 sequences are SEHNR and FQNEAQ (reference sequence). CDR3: CASSSYRGQVTEAFF. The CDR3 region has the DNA TGTGCCAGCAGCTCCTACAGGGGGCAGGTCACTGAAGCTTTCTTT.

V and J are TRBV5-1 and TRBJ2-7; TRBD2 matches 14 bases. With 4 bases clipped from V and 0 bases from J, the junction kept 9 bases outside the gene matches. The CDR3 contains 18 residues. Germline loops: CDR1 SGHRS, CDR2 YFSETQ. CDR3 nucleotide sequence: TGCGCCAGCAGCGGGGGACTAGCGGGAGCCTTTAGCTCCTACGAGCAGTACTTC. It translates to CASSGGLAGAFSSYEQYF.